The following is a T cell receptor (beta chain) sequence with its context. Its antigen is not identified. The sample is drawn from a study of glioma-infiltrating T cells after dendritic cell vaccination. Overall study context: Patients had newly diagnosed or recurrent glioblastoma and received dendritic cell vaccines. Findings of the study overall: Higher TCR clonality did not directly relate to longer survival.

Specified time point: after dendritic cell vaccination, including at tumor progression/relapse. Trimming left V 1 base short and J 2 bases short, with 12 bases between. Per the germline V gene, CDR1 is SGHDT and CDR2 is YYEEEE. CDR3 length equals 15 residues. Produced via immunoSEQ multiplex PCR; TCRdb's table is partial and in-frame only. The sample carries more than 75,000 clones, over 80% recorded once. V gene TRBV5-6 combines with J gene TRBJ1-2; D may be TRBD1 (6 bases). The sample was blood, taken after dendritic cell vaccination. This receptor was identified in a human donor with glioblastoma. This chain's CDR3 is CASSLKQGSNYGYTF. Written as DNA, the CDR3 is TGTGCCAGCAGCTTGAAACAGGGCAGCAACTATGGCTACACCTTC.